Presented here are 31 T cell receptor beta chains from one specimen sequenced in a study of cytomegalovirus exposure and HLA in healthy donors. The PCR made use of 60 Vbeta and 13 Jbeta primers. Generated by immunoSEQ multiplex PCR, the TCRdb table keeps only in-frame clones and is missing some. The sample has 100,000 to 150,000 clones, more than 60% seen once. The sequenced sample consisted of PBMCs. These receptor sequences come from a woman younger than 35 in good health and CMV-seronegative.

The V call is TRBV6-1, the J call TRBJ2-1; 11 bases fit TRBD2. The CDR3 is made up of 15 amino acids. After removal of 0 bases from V and 9 bases from J, the junction contained 4 bases not matched to a gene. Germline assignment: CDR1 MNHNS and CDR2 SASEGT. The CDR3 spells CASSEASGRAGEQFF. Written as DNA, the CDR3 is TGTGCCAGCAGTGAAGCTAGCGGGAGGGCCGGTGAGCAGTTCTTC.

J is TRBJ1-1 and V is TRBV28; D gene uncertain. Trimming stripped 5 bases from V and 0 bases from J, with 4 bases between. The germline V gene has CDR1 MDHEN and CDR2 SYDVKM. This CDR3 contains 12 residues. The CDR3 protein is CASSILNTEAFF. CDR3 coding DNA: TGTGCCAGCAGTATCTTGAACACTGAAGCTTTCTTT.

The chain is built from TRBV5-4 and TRBJ2-1, with D possibly TRBD1 on 5 matching bases. Germline-derived CDR1 and CDR2 are SGHNT and YYREEE (reference sequence). This CDR3 has 13 residues. V gave up 4 bases and J gave up 12 bases, with 17 bases separating them. The CDR3 region has the DNA TGTGCCAGCAGCGGCAGCCAAGGGGTCGGGCAGTTCTTC. As protein: CASSGSQGVGQFF.

The rearrangement uses TRBV5-1 and TRBJ2-2; TRBD1 is a possible D gene (6 bases). The V end was cut by 0 bases, the J end by 2 bases, with 14 bases between. Germline V lookup: CDR1 SGHRS, CDR2 YFSETQ. The length of the CDR3 is 17 residues. CDR3 nucleotide sequence: TGCGCCAGCAGCTTGGCCCTGGACAGAATCAACACCGGGGAGCTGTTTTTT. It encodes CASSLALDRINTGELFF.

The chain is built from TRBV10-1 and TRBJ2-3; TRBD2 matches 10 bases. Germline V CDR1 and CDR2: WNHNN, SYGVQD (reference sequence). The V and J ends lost 2 bases and 2 bases, in that order; junction bases with no gene match: 4. The CDR3 loop spans 16 amino acids. CDR3 sequence: CASSETAGGYTDTQYF. The CDR3 DNA is TGCGCCAGCAGTGAGACAGCGGGAGGGTACACAGATACGCAGTATTTT.

CDR3 sequence (DNA): TGTGCCAGCAGTTTTGGCGGATTCCTACCATGGGGCTACACCTTC. Its protein is CASSFGGFLPWGYTF. The V and J genes are TRBV28 and TRBJ1-2; unclear D gene. Trimming took off 3 bases at V and 8 bases at J, with 19 bases between the two ends. This CDR3 spans 15 amino acids. The germline gives CDR1 MDHEN, CDR2 SYDVKM.

The chain links TRBV29-1 to TRBJ2-1; 9 positions match TRBD1. This CDR3 contains 14 residues. The V segment lost 4 bases and the J segment 7 bases; nucleotides outside the gene matches: 8. Germline CDR1 SQVTM, CDR2 ANQGSEA. The CDR3 sequence: CSVVTGGVRNEQFF. DNA for the CDR3: TGCAGCGTTGTTACAGGGGGCGTGCGGAATGAGCAGTTCTTC.

The genes are TRBV30 and TRBJ2-7; maybe TRBD2 (6 bases). The V end lost 1 base, the J end lost 2 bases, and 12 bases lay between the germline ends. The CDR3 contains 14 residues. Germline lookup yields CDR1 GTSNPN and CDR2 SVGIG (reference sequence). The CDR3: CAWSGGLVTYEQYF. In DNA form, the CDR3 reads TGTGCCTGGAGTGGGGGACTGGTGACCTACGAGCAGTACTTC.

This clone was found a few times. The CDR3 nucleotides read TGCGCCAGCAGCCAAAGCGGATTGCCTGATGGAAACACCATATATTTT. This encodes CASSQSGLPDGNTIYF. The chain couples TRBV4-1 to TRBJ1-3; D is unclear. This CDR3 has 16 amino acids. Per the germline V gene, CDR1 is MGHRA and CDR2 is YSYEKL. V shed 2 bases and J shed 3 bases, with 14 bases lying between them.

V gene TRBV27 combines with J gene TRBJ1-4, with D possibly being TRBD1 (5 bases). The V end lost 1 base, the J end lost 4 bases, and 10 bases lay between the germline ends. Germline CDR1 is MNHEY and CDR2 is SMNVEV (reference sequence). This CDR3 region has 15 residues. CDR3: CASSLWGGDNEKLFF. CDR3 in DNA: TGTGCCAGCAGTTTATGGGGCGGAGATAATGAAAAACTGTTTTTT. Full variable domain (outside the CDR3, taken from reference TRBV27 and TRBJ1-4): EAQVTQNPRYLITVTGKKLTVTCSQNMNHEYMSWYRQDPGLGLRQIYYSMNVEVTDKGDVPEGYKVSRKEKRNFPLILESPSPNQTSLYFCASSLWGGDNEKLFFGSGTQLSVL.

A few counts support this clone. The chain uses TRBV19 and TRBJ2-7; tentatively, D is TRBD2 (5 bases). V was shortened by 0 bases and J by 3 bases, with 12 bases between the two germline ends. The CDR3 totals 15 residues. The germline CDR1 and CDR2 sequences are LNHDA and SQIVND (reference sequence). CDR3 region: CASSIEASSGYEQYF. The CDR3 DNA reads TGTGCCAGTAGTATAGAGGCTAGCTCTGGCTACGAGCAGTACTTC.

The chain links TRBV29-1 to TRBJ1-4; D is unclear. Per the germline V gene, CDR1 is SQVTM and CDR2 is ANQGSEA. The V and J ends lost 4 bases and 6 bases respectively, with 9 bases between them. This CDR3 has 12 amino acids. The CDR3 region has the DNA TGCAGCGTTGCCCAACCAGATGAAAAACTGTTTTTT. Its protein product is CSVAQPDEKLFF.

Turning to this clone: Other DNA sequences from this sample encode an identical CDR3 as well. This rearrangement joins TRBV5-1 to TRBJ2-3; D gene uncertain. The CDR3 totals 14 residues. V shed 4 bases and J shed 0 bases, with 9 bases lying between them. Germline V gene sequence: CDR1 SGHRS, CDR2 YFSETQ. CDR3 nucleotides: TGCGCCAGCAGCCGAGAGACTAGCACAGATACGCAGTATTTT. It specifies CASSRETSTDTQYF. The full variable domain, in which reference TRBV5-1 and TRBJ2-3 provide the parts outside the CDR3, is KAGVTQTPRYLIKTRGQQVTLSCSPISGHRSVSWYQQTPGQGLQFLFEYFSETQRNKGNFPGRFSGRQFSNSRSEMNVSTLELGDSALYLCASSRETSTDTQYFGPGTRLTVL.

This clone was picked up one time. The V gene is TRBV7-9, the J gene TRBJ2-1; 7 bases agree with TRBD2. The CDR3 consists of 18 residues. The V gene end was trimmed by 3 bases and the J gene end by 5 bases; junction bases not matched to a gene: 16. Germline V gene sequence: CDR1 SEHNR, CDR2 FQNEAQ (reference sequence). The CDR3 DNA reads as TGTGCCAGCAGCTTGAAATCTTTCGGTGGGACTACCAACAATGAGCAGTTCTTC. It translates to CASSLKSFGGTTNNEQFF.

The chain carries TRBV5-1 and TRBJ2-7; 7 bases fit TRBD2. CDR1 is SGHRS and CDR2 is YFSETQ in the germline V gene. Losses at the gene ends were 3 bases for V and 5 bases for J; bases not matched to a gene: 8. CDR3 size: 14 residues. This CDR3 reads CASSSSGLLNEQYF. CDR3 coding DNA: TGCGCCAGCAGCTCTTCGGGACTACTCAACGAGCAGTACTTC. The complete variable domain, with remaining parts taken from reference TRBV5-1 and TRBJ2-7, reads KAGVTQTPRYLIKTRGQQVTLSCSPISGHRSVSWYQQTPGQGLQFLFEYFSETQRNKGNFPGRFSGRQFSNSRSEMNVSTLELGDSALYLCASSSSGLLNEQYFGPGTRLTVT.

This CDR3 reads CASSFQLAGTGELFF. The CDR3 DNA follows: TGTGCCAGCAGTTTCCAACTAGCGGGCACCGGGGAGCTGTTTTTT. The gene calls are TRBV27 and TRBJ2-2, with 9 bases matching TRBD2. Germline assignment: CDR1 MNHEY and CDR2 SMNVEV (reference sequence). V shed 3 bases, J shed 4 bases, and the junction held 3 bases outside the gene matches. This CDR3 is 15 amino acids long.

The chain combines TRBV10-1 with TRBJ1-5; D call uncertain. Germline V lookup: CDR1 WNHNN, CDR2 SYGVQD (reference sequence). The CDR3 has 17 residues. Trimming took off 4 bases at V and 0 bases at J, with 16 bases between the two ends. This chain's CDR3 is CASSVGFEAASNQPQHF. CDR3 bases: TGCGCCAGCAGTGTTGGGTTCGAGGCAGCTAGCAATCAGCCCCAGCATTTT.

V is TRBV27 and J is TRBJ2-7, with 8 bases identical to TRBD2. The CDR3 has 14 amino acids. In germline, CDR1 is MNHEY, CDR2 SMNVEV (reference sequence). V trimming: 3 bases; J trimming: 4 bases; junction bases outside the gene matches: 5. This CDR3 is CASSFREGGYEQYF. For the CDR3, the DNA is TGTGCCAGCAGTTTCCGGGAGGGCGGATACGAGCAGTACTTC.

The chain links TRBV5-5 to TRBJ1-3, with D perhaps matching TRBD1 (6 bases). The CDR3 loop spans 17 amino acids. V shed 4 bases and J shed 3 bases, with 20 bases lying between them. Germline loops: CDR1 SGHKS, CDR2 YYEKEE (reference sequence). The CDR3 DNA sequence: TGTGCCAGCAGCGCATACCGGGACACGACGTATGGAAACACCATATATTTT. Encoded protein: CASSAYRDTTYGNTIYF.

This chain links TRBV29-1 with TRBJ2-7; D may be TRBD2 (5 bases). Trimming cost V 4 bases and J 2 bases, with 9 bases left between them. Germline V CDR1 and CDR2: SQVTM, ANQGSEA. The CDR3 spans 12 residues. CDR3 in amino acids: CSVGSGAYEQYF. As DNA, the CDR3 is TGCAGCGTTGGAAGCGGAGCCTACGAGCAGTACTTC.

The chain links TRBV5-1 to TRBJ2-5; D unresolved. In germline, CDR1 is SGHRS, CDR2 YFSETQ. This CDR3 is built from 14 residues. Trimming removed 1 base at V and 5 bases at J, with 12 bases between. The CDR3 nucleotides are TGCGCCAGCAGCTTGTCAGGCGCCCGGGAGACCCAGTACTTC. As protein: CASSLSGARETQYF.

The genes are TRBV6-1 and TRBJ2-4; tentative D call: TRBD1 (6 bases). Per germline, CDR1 MNHNS and CDR2 SASEGT. The CDR3 length is 15 residues. V lost 6 bases to trimming and J lost 0 bases, with 12 bases between them. The CDR3 region has the DNA TGTGCCAGCAGCCCGGGACACCTAGCCAAAAACATTCAGTACTTC. Residues: CASSPGHLAKNIQYF.

V and J are TRBV2 and TRBJ2-5; D is perhaps TRBD1 (6 bases). The CDR3 is 14 amino acids. Between the trimmed V and J ends, which lost 5 bases and 4 bases, there was a span of 14 bases. CDR1 is SNHLY, CDR2 FYNNEI, per germline. CDR3 coding DNA: TGTGCCAGCAGTATCTCACAGGGTAGAGAGACCCAGTACTTC. This encodes CASSISQGRETQYF.

The chain combines TRBV25-1 with TRBJ2-7, with D hard to call. V was trimmed by 6 bases and J by 4 bases, leaving 13 bases between them. The germline V gene has CDR1 MGHDK and CDR2 SYGVNS. The CDR3 runs 13 residues. DNA of the CDR3: TGTGCCAGCAGGACCAACGAGAGGTACGAGCAGTACTTC. Translation gives CASRTNERYEQYF.

Details on this clone: One end of the junction is discordant with germline, which a read error may explain. The chain combines TRBV6-5 with TRBJ1-1, with D possibly TRBD1 on 5 matching bases. The CDR3 loop spans 14 amino acids. Germline values: CDR1 MNHEY, CDR2 SVGAGI. Written as DNA, the CDR3 is TGTGCCAGCACCCCAGGTGGGGGGAACTCTGAAGCTTTCTTT. This translates into CASTPGGGNSEAFF.

The V call is TRBV27, the J call TRBJ2-7, with 10 bases aligning to TRBD2. The germline V gene encodes CDR1 MNHEY and CDR2 SMNVEV (reference sequence). CDR3 length equals 17 residues. Trimming cost V 3 bases and J 2 bases; bases outside gene matches: 10. The CDR3 DNA reads TGTGCCAGCAGTTTCTTGGCTAGCGGGAGAGCGGCCTACGAGCAGTACTTC. Its translation: CASSFLASGRAAYEQYF.

This clone was seen a few times. The chain is built from TRBV6-5 and TRBJ1-5; D unresolved. Germline assignment: CDR1 MNHEY and CDR2 SVGAGI. V was cut by 0 bases and J by 4 bases, with 10 bases left in between. The CDR3 is 15 amino acids. CDR3 sequence: CASSYSRQSNQPQHF. The DNA for the CDR3 is TGTGCCAGCAGTTACTCGCGGCAGTCGAATCAGCCCCAGCATTTT.

CDR3: CASSIDLRDQPQHF. The DNA of the CDR3 is TGTGCCAGTAGTATAGATTTGAGGGATCAGCCCCAGCATTTT. The genes are TRBV19 and TRBJ1-5, with D unresolved. Germline V gene lookup returns CDR1 LNHDA and CDR2 SQIVND (reference sequence). V was shortened by 0 bases and J by 5 bases, with 8 bases between the two germline ends. CDR3 length: 14 residues.

The V call is TRBV19, the J call TRBJ1-4; D is unresolved. CDR3 length equals 18 residues. Germline V gene data show CDR1 as LNHDA and CDR2 as SQIVND (reference sequence). V shed 6 bases and J shed 5 bases, with 25 bases lying between them. CDR3 nucleotide sequence: TGTGCCAGTAGCAACCCCCGGGGAGCAAAAGGACTAAATGAAAAACTGTTTTTT. This translates into CASSNPRGAKGLNEKLFF.

The chain carries TRBV6-5 and TRBJ2-1, with a weak D call TRBD1 (5 bases). This CDR3 region has 15 residues. The germline gives CDR1 MNHEY, CDR2 SVGAGI. The V gene lost 5 bases and the J gene lost 8 bases, with 19 bases spanning the gap. The CDR3 spells CASSPDKADPDEQFF. DNA for the CDR3: TGTGCCAGCAGTCCGGACAAGGCGGATCCCGATGAGCAGTTCTTC.

The chain's CDR3 is CASSHGPGGGGNTIYF. CDR3 DNA sequence: TGTGCCAGCTCACACGGTCCGGGGGGCGGCGGAAACACCATATATTTT. The rearrangement uses TRBV18 and TRBJ1-3; D possibly corresponds to TRBD1 (6 bases). Germline assignment: CDR1 KGHSH and CDR2 LQKENI. There are 16 residues in the CDR3. The V end lost 4 bases, the J end lost 4 bases, and 17 bases lay between the germline ends.